This TCR beta chain was captured in a study of Ad26.COV2.S vaccination and SARS-CoV-2 variants. The CDR3 is 13 residues long. Trimming took 1 base from V and 6 from J, leaving 9 bases between them. Germline V gene lookup returns CDR1 LGHNA and CDR2 YSLEER. Some clones are missing from TCRdb's copy, which holds only in-frame ones; the method was immunoSEQ multiplex PCR. Of 300,000 to 450,000 clones in the sample, around 92% are singletons; the top ten hold around 4.2%. The chain couples TRBV4-3 to TRBJ1-2, with D perhaps matching TRBD1 (5 bases). The source is a human donor who had recovered from COVID-19. Sample: peripheral blood, taken after recovery from COVID-19. The CDR3 region has the DNA TGCGCCAGCAGCCAAGCAGGGAAGGATGGCTACACCTTC. Its translation: CASSQAGKDGYTF.